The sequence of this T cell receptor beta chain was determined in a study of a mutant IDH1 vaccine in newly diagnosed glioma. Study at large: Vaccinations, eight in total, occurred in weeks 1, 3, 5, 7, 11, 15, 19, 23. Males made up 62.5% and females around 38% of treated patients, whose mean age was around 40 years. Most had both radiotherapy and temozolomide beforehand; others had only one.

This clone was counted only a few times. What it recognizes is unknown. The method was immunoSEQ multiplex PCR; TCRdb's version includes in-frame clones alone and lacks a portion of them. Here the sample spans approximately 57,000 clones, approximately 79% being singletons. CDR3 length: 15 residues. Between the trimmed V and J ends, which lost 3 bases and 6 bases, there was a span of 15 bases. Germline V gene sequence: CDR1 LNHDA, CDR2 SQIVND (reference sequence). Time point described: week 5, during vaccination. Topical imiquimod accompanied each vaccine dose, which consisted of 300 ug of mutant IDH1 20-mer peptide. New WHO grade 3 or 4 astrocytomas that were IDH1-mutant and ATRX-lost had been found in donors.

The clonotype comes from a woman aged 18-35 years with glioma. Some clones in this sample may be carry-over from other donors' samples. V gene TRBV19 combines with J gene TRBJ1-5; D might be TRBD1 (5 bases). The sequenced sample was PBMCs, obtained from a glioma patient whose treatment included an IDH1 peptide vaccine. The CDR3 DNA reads TGTGCCAGTAGTATGAACGGGCAGGGAGGTCAGCCCCAGCATTTT. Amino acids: CASSMNGQGGQPQHF.